This TCR beta chain comes out of a study of monozygotic twins with cystic fibrosis. Study context: Libraries were built from three micrograms of fragmented DNA using around 14 PCR cycles.

Study findings and constraints: Monozygotic CF twin pairs shared significantly more nucleotide-identical clonotypes than unrelated CF individuals did.

Sequenced by immunoSEQ multiplex PCR; TCRdb stores in-frame clones only, minus some. The table includes over 15,000 clones, approximately 96% detected once. In germline, CDR1 is SGHNT, CDR2 YYREEE (reference sequence). V was trimmed by 0 bases and J by 5 bases, leaving 14 bases between them. The CDR3 extends over 15 amino acids. As concerns this clone: The target antigen is unknown.

The receptor comes from a girl aged 2 to 10 with cystic fibrosis. What was sequenced was blood. The V and J genes are TRBV5-4 and TRBJ2-5; possibly TRBD2 for D (7 bases). The CDR3 bases are TGTGCCAGCAGCTTGGGGGCGGGGGCATGGGAGACCCAGTACTTC. Amino acids: CASSLGAGAWETQYF.